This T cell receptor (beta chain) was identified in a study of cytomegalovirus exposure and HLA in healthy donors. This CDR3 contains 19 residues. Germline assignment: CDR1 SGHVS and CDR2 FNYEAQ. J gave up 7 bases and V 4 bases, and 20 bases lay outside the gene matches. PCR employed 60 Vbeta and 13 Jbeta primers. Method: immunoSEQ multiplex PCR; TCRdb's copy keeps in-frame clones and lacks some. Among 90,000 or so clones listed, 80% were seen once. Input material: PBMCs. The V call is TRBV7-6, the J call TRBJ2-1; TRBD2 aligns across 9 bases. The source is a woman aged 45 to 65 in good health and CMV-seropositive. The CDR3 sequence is CASSSYPPASGTGRNEQFF. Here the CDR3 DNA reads TGTGCCAGCAGCTCTTACCCCCCGGCTAGCGGGACTGGTAGGAATGAGCAGTTCTTC.